A few counts support the clone carrying this T cell receptor beta chain. Its cognate antigen is unknown. This entry belongs to a study of blood T cells in healthy people across ages. With a J-beta primer mix and a sample-barcoded 5' primer, a second PCR ran roughly 7 to 11 cycles. Using its own MiXCR run on the 5' RACE reads, TCRdb lists one record per CDR3 protein. This sample has over a million distinct CDR3 sequences, with 40% to 45% found just once. General observations from the study: Roughly linearly, TCR beta diversity per million T cells fell as age increased. When set beside aged donors, long-lived donors presented more naive CD4+ cells and higher diversity.

This CDR3 spans 14 amino acids. Germline loops: CDR1 LNHNV, CDR2 YYDKDF (reference sequence). Trimming removed 5 bases from V and 2 bases from J, with 13 bases in between. Every donor provided 9.5 to 10 milliliters of peripheral blood. Per-sample PBMC isolation yielded at least 6.5 million cells. The chain carries TRBV15 and TRBJ2-7; a possible D gene is TRBD2 (6 bases). This sequence originates from an older woman in good health. Sequencing used blood. The CDR3 region is CATSGGREPYEQYF. CDR3 DNA: TGTGCCACCAGCGGAGGACGGGAGCCCTACGAGCAGTACTTC.